This TCR beta chain was profiled in a study of long-term antiretroviral therapy in people with HIV. Germline CDR1 is MGHRA and CDR2 is YSYEKL. V lost 4 bases and J lost 5; bases outside the gene matches: 9. The CDR3 spans 15 residues. The run of the v3.0 immunoSEQ assay was at survey level. Clones were read by immunoSEQ multiplex PCR, and TCRdb kept only the in-frame ones, dropping some. Found here are 25,000 to 35,000 clones, over 90% of them singletons; the top ten hold over 6%. Prior to DNA extraction, the samples held about 0.95-10 million cryopreserved PBMC. The receptor was derived from a woman aged 40 to 50 with HIV. The sequencing used unsorted PBMCs, collected 6.5 years after starting antiretroviral therapy. This chain links TRBV4-1 with TRBJ2-5; 8 bases line up with TRBD1. The CDR3 DNA sequence: TGCGCCAGCAGCCCTCAGGGGGCAGGGGTTGAGACCCAGTACTTC. Its translation: CASSPQGAGVETQYF.